This is a list of T cell receptor beta chains from one sample in a study of CD8 T cells in ankylosing spondylitis. TCRdb used MiXCR to reprocess the 5' RACE reads, holding one entry per CDR3 protein. The sample contains about 240,000 distinct CDR3 sequences, around 25% of which appear only once. Sequencing was performed on blood, either unsorted or a sorted T cell fraction (not recorded which). These TCRs come from a male donor with ankylosing spondylitis or in good health (not recorded which). CDR3s include the opening cysteine and the closing phenylalanine or tryptophan. The D gene is left open where the match is weak. Clone size, where shown, is once, few, many, or a class for clones that have expanded.

d_call: TRBD1; clone_size: many; v_call: TRBV2; cdr3_length: 14; j_call: TRBJ2-2; cdr3_aa: CASGQGDGTGELFF; cdr3_nt: TGTGCCAGCGGACAGGGGGATGGCACCGGGGAGCTGTTTTTT
d_call: -; clone_size: -; v_call: TRBV5-1; cdr3_length: 14; j_call: TRBJ2-7; cdr3_aa: CASSLAADTYEQYF; cdr3_nt: TGCGCCAGCAGCTTGGCGGCAGATACCTACGAGCAGTACTTC
d_call: -; clone_size: many; v_call: TRBV29-1; cdr3_length: 12; j_call: TRBJ2-1; cdr3_aa: CSVEDGRREQFF; cdr3_nt: TGCAGCGTTGAAGATGGTCGGAGAGAGCAGTTCTTC
d_call: TRBD1; clone_size: -; v_call: TRBV12-3/TRBV12-4; cdr3_length: 16; j_call: TRBJ2-1; cdr3_aa: CASSSISGQGGNEQFF; cdr3_nt: TGTGCCAGCAGTTCTATATCGGGACAGGGAGGGAATGAGCAGTTCTTC
d_call: -; clone_size: many; v_call: TRBV20-1; cdr3_length: 15; j_call: TRBJ2-3; cdr3_aa: CSAPNPIYVGATQYF; cdr3_nt: TGCAGTGCCCCCAACCCGATCTACGTTGGGGCTACGCAGTATTTT
d_call: -; clone_size: -; v_call: TRBV18; cdr3_length: 19; j_call: TRBJ2-6; cdr3_aa: CASSREMLYQGFGANVLTF; cdr3_nt: TGTGCCAGCTCACGCGAAATGTTATACCAGGGATTTGGGGCCAACGTCCTGACTTTC
d_call: TRBD1; clone_size: -; v_call: TRBV29-1; cdr3_length: 14; j_call: TRBJ2-7; cdr3_aa: CSVVTGTVPYEQYF; cdr3_nt: TGCAGCGTTGTTACCGGGACAGTACCTTACGAGCAGTACTTC
d_call: -; clone_size: many; v_call: TRBV10-1; cdr3_length: 14; j_call: TRBJ2-2; cdr3_aa: CASSEFLNTGELFF; cdr3_nt: TGCGCCAGCAGTGAGTTTCTAAACACCGGGGAGCTGTTTTTT
d_call: TRBD1; clone_size: many; v_call: TRBV20-1; cdr3_length: 14; j_call: TRBJ2-7; cdr3_aa: CSARPGTGDYEQYF; cdr3_nt: TGCAGTGCTAGACCTGGGACAGGAGACTACGAGCAGTACTTC
d_call: -; clone_size: many; v_call: TRBV3-1; cdr3_length: 11; j_call: TRBJ2-7; cdr3_aa: CASSQEGGAYF; cdr3_nt: TGTGCCAGCAGCCAAGAGGGGGGCGCGTACTTC
d_call: TRBD2; clone_size: many; v_call: TRBV5-1; cdr3_length: 17; j_call: TRBJ2-1; cdr3_aa: CASSRGTSGGAGNEQFF; cdr3_nt: TGCGCCAGCAGCAGAGGGACTAGCGGGGGGGCTGGAAATGAGCAGTTCTTC
d_call: TRBD1; clone_size: few; v_call: TRBV20-1; cdr3_length: 13; j_call: TRBJ2-5; cdr3_aa: CSAPSGGRETQYF; cdr3_nt: TGCAGTGCCCCGTCAGGGGGCCGGGAGACCCAGTACTTC
d_call: -; clone_size: -; v_call: TRBV20-1; cdr3_length: 14; j_call: TRBJ2-3; cdr3_aa: CSARLGGLTDTQYF; cdr3_nt: TGCAGTGCTAGATTGGGGGGGCTCACAGATACGCAGTATTTT
d_call: -; clone_size: -; v_call: TRBV3-1; cdr3_length: 12; j_call: TRBJ2-2; cdr3_aa: CASSSKQWQLFF; cdr3_nt: TGTGCCAGCAGCTCCAAGCAGTGGCAGCTGTTTTTT
d_call: TRBD1; clone_size: few; v_call: TRBV20-1; cdr3_length: 11; j_call: TRBJ1-1; cdr3_aa: CSAGTVGEAFF; cdr3_nt: TGCAGTGCTGGGACAGTTGGTGAAGCTTTCTTT
d_call: -; clone_size: many; v_call: TRBV12-3/TRBV12-4; cdr3_length: 12; j_call: TRBJ2-1; cdr3_aa: CASTLLDNEQFF; cdr3_nt: TGTGCCAGCACCTTACTGGATAATGAGCAGTTCTTC
d_call: TRBD1; clone_size: -; v_call: TRBV10-3; cdr3_length: 13; j_call: TRBJ2-6; cdr3_aa: CAIGTDGANVLTF; cdr3_nt: TGTGCCATTGGGACAGATGGGGCCAACGTCCTGACTTTC
d_call: -; clone_size: -; v_call: TRBV18; cdr3_length: 15; j_call: TRBJ2-3; cdr3_aa: CASSPTGLSTDTQYF; cdr3_nt: TGTGCCAGCTCACCAACAGGCCTTAGCACAGATACGCAGTATTTT
d_call: -; clone_size: -; v_call: TRBV4-1; cdr3_length: 11; j_call: TRBJ2-5; cdr3_aa: CASSQQQTQYF; cdr3_nt: TGCGCCAGCAGCCAACAGCAGACCCAGTACTTC
d_call: -; clone_size: few; v_call: TRBV5-1; cdr3_length: 15; j_call: TRBJ2-7; cdr3_aa: CASSLGGRGSHEQYF; cdr3_nt: TGCGCCAGCAGCTTGGGAGGGCGCGGGTCCCACGAGCAGTACTTC
d_call: -; clone_size: many; v_call: TRBV20-1; cdr3_length: 11; j_call: TRBJ2-7; cdr3_aa: CSARGTYEQYF; cdr3_nt: TGCAGTGCTCGGGGGACCTACGAGCAGTACTTC
d_call: -; clone_size: many; v_call: TRBV6-5; cdr3_length: 20; j_call: TRBJ1-5; cdr3_aa: CASSYLFGSGPHRLNQPQHF; cdr3_nt: TGTGCCAGCAGTTATCTGTTCGGCAGCGGTCCGCATCGTCTCAATCAGCCCCAGCATTTT
d_call: -; clone_size: -; v_call: TRBV20-1; cdr3_length: 11; j_call: TRBJ2-1; cdr3_aa: CSASHTTQQFF; cdr3_nt: TGCAGTGCTAGTCATACAACCCAGCAGTTCTTC
d_call: -; clone_size: few; v_call: TRBV2; cdr3_length: 14; j_call: TRBJ2-2; cdr3_aa: CASSYDRNTGELFF; cdr3_nt: TGTGCCAGCAGTTACGACAGGAACACCGGGGAGCTGTTTTTT
d_call: -; clone_size: -; v_call: TRBV24-1; cdr3_length: 16; j_call: TRBJ2-1; cdr3_aa: CATSDLAVSSYNEQFF; cdr3_nt: TGTGCCACCAGTGATTTGGCGGTGAGCTCCTACAATGAGCAGTTCTTC
d_call: -; clone_size: many; v_call: TRBV20-1; cdr3_length: 14; j_call: TRBJ1-2; cdr3_aa: CSASIRGAHYGYTF; cdr3_nt: TGCAGTGCTAGCATCCGGGGCGCGCACTATGGCTACACCTTC
d_call: -; clone_size: few; v_call: TRBV12-3/TRBV12-4; cdr3_length: 15; j_call: TRBJ2-3; cdr3_aa: CASSFEWRSTDTQYF; cdr3_nt: TGTGCCAGCAGTTTTGAGTGGCGATCCACAGATACGCAGTATTTT
d_call: -; clone_size: many; v_call: TRBV5-1; cdr3_length: 15; j_call: TRBJ1-4; cdr3_aa: CASSLGRGLGEKLFF; cdr3_nt: TGCGCCAGCAGCTTGGGACGGGGGCTGGGTGAAAAACTGTTTTTT
d_call: TRBD1; clone_size: -; v_call: TRBV20-1; cdr3_length: 14; j_call: TRBJ2-7; cdr3_aa: CSARETGGRYEQYF; cdr3_nt: TGCAGTGCTAGAGAAACAGGGGGCCGGTACGAGCAGTACTTC
d_call: TRBD1; clone_size: few; v_call: TRBV20-1; cdr3_length: 15; j_call: TRBJ2-7; cdr3_aa: CSASPRQGATYEQYF; cdr3_nt: TGCAGTGCTTCTCCCCGACAGGGAGCAACCTACGAGCAGTACTTC
d_call: -; clone_size: many; v_call: TRBV27; cdr3_length: 12; j_call: TRBJ1-2; cdr3_aa: CASSLEIYGYTF; cdr3_nt: TGTGCCAGCAGTTTAGAAATCTATGGCTACACCTTC
d_call: -; clone_size: many; v_call: TRBV7-8; cdr3_length: 11; j_call: TRBJ2-7; cdr3_aa: CARRGGNEQYF; cdr3_nt: TGTGCCCGAAGGGGGGGCAACGAGCAGTACTTC
d_call: -; clone_size: many; v_call: TRBV2; cdr3_length: 13; j_call: TRBJ2-3; cdr3_aa: CASSSGGTDTQYF; cdr3_nt: TGTGCCAGCAGTTCAGGGGGCACAGATACGCAGTATTTT
d_call: TRBD1; clone_size: -; v_call: TRBV2; cdr3_length: 14; j_call: TRBJ2-7; cdr3_aa: CASRGQGAPLGQYF; cdr3_nt: TGTGCCAGCAGAGGACAGGGGGCCCCCTTGGGGCAGTACTTC
d_call: -; clone_size: -; v_call: TRBV20-1; cdr3_length: 15; j_call: TRBJ2-3; cdr3_aa: CSARDSRVSTDTQYF; cdr3_nt: TGCAGTGCTAGAGATAGCCGGGTTTCCACAGATACGCAGTATTTT
d_call: -; clone_size: -; v_call: TRBV20-1; cdr3_length: 14; j_call: TRBJ2-5; cdr3_aa: CSAAGRAGWETQYF; cdr3_nt: TGCAGTGCCGCCGGACGCGCAGGGTGGGAGACCCAGTACTTC
d_call: -; clone_size: many; v_call: TRBV20-1; cdr3_length: 15; j_call: TRBJ2-5; cdr3_aa: CSAHSNTGFRKTQYF; cdr3_nt: TGCAGTGCTCACAGCAATACAGGTTTCCGAAAGACCCAGTACTTC
d_call: -; clone_size: -; v_call: TRBV20-1; cdr3_length: 12; j_call: TRBJ2-3; cdr3_aa: CSAPRDTDTQYF; cdr3_nt: TGCAGTGCTCCAAGGGACACAGATACGCAGTATTTT
d_call: -; clone_size: -; v_call: TRBV5-1; cdr3_length: 12; j_call: TRBJ1-2; cdr3_aa: CASSSYREDYTF; cdr3_nt: TGCGCCAGCAGCTCATACAGGGAGGACTACACCTTC
d_call: TRBD2; clone_size: many; v_call: TRBV10-1; cdr3_length: 16; j_call: TRBJ2-3; cdr3_aa: CASSGGLAGVSDTQYF; cdr3_nt: TGCGCCAGCAGTGGGGGACTAGCGGGGGTATCAGATACGCAGTATTTT
d_call: -; clone_size: -; v_call: TRBV11-3; cdr3_length: 13; j_call: TRBJ2-1; cdr3_aa: CASSFNEYNEQFF; cdr3_nt: TGTGCCAGCAGCTTTAACGAATACAATGAGCAGTTCTTC
d_call: TRBD1; clone_size: many; v_call: TRBV29-1; cdr3_length: 14; j_call: TRBJ2-7; cdr3_aa: CSVTWTGLSYEQYF; cdr3_nt: TGCAGCGTTACCTGGACAGGCCTTAGCTACGAGCAGTACTTC
d_call: -; clone_size: many; v_call: TRBV24-1; cdr3_length: 16; j_call: TRBJ2-3; cdr3_aa: CATSTAVRRGQDTQYF; cdr3_nt: TGTGCCACCAGTACCGCGGTGCGGAGGGGTCAGGATACGCAGTATTTT
d_call: -; clone_size: -; v_call: TRBV20-1; cdr3_length: 13; j_call: TRBJ2-1; cdr3_aa: CSARLNYVNEQFF; cdr3_nt: TGCAGTGCTAGACTCAACTACGTCAATGAGCAGTTCTTC
d_call: -; clone_size: -; v_call: TRBV20-1; cdr3_length: 11; j_call: TRBJ1-2; cdr3_aa: CSARLGDGYTF; cdr3_nt: TGCAGTGCTAGACTTGGGGATGGCTACACCTTC
d_call: -; clone_size: few; v_call: TRBV20-1; cdr3_length: 14; j_call: TRBJ2-3; cdr3_aa: CSASRGLASVTQYF; cdr3_nt: TGCAGTGCTAGTCGGGGGCTAGCCTCCGTTACGCAGTATTTT
d_call: -; clone_size: many; v_call: TRBV4-2; cdr3_length: 14; j_call: TRBJ2-7; cdr3_aa: CASSLLGKAYEQYF; cdr3_nt: TGTGCCAGCAGCCTGTTAGGGAAGGCCTACGAGCAGTACTTC
d_call: -; clone_size: -; v_call: TRBV20-1; cdr3_length: 14; j_call: TRBJ2-5; cdr3_aa: CSASFVGGWETQYF; cdr3_nt: TGCAGTGCTAGTTTTGTGGGGGGTTGGGAGACCCAGTACTTC